This section outlines one T cell receptor (beta chain) sequence together with its context. The data were obtained in a study of cytomegalovirus exposure and HLA in healthy donors. The CDR3 runs 16 residues. PCR primers comprised 60 Vbeta and 13 Jbeta primers. Some clones are missing from TCRdb's copy, which holds only in-frame ones; the method was immunoSEQ multiplex PCR. The sample has around 110,000 clones, 81% seen once. The sequence was obtained from a woman aged 25 to 39 in good health and CMV-seronegative. The sample taken for sequencing was PBMCs. This rearrangement joins TRBV21-1 to TRBJ2-4; the listed D gene, TRBD2, was not tested against the DNA. TRBV21-1 counts as a pseudogene. The CDR3 coding sequence is TGTGCCAGCAGCCTCTGGGGGGGCTTAGCCAAAAACATTCAGTACTTC. This translates into CASSLWGGLAKNIQYF.